The clone carrying this T cell receptor (beta chain) was detected only a few times. Its cognate antigen is unknown. This specimen belongs to a study of beta chain features in type 1 diabetes. Study results and limitations: Any HLA type influence on TCRB rearrangement was left unresolved here. Shortening that was moderate but significant affected the TCRB CDR3s of Type 1 diabetes patients in all four CD4+ subsets.

CDR1 and CDR2 (germline): MDHEN, SYDVKM. CDR3 size: 12 residues. J was trimmed by 14 bases and V by 7 bases; bases with no gene match: 13. The study reverse transcribed the entire isolated RNA, so it sequenced expressed TCRB transcripts. Clones were sequenced by immunoSEQ multiplex PCR, and TCRdb holds only the in-frame ones, with some missing. The sample includes 200,000 to 300,000 clones, 11% of them seen just once. Sequenced: naive CD4+ T cells from blood. The chain recombines TRBV28 with TRBJ2-5; 7 nucleotides line up with TRBD1. The sequence was obtained from a man aged 30 to 39 with type 1 diabetes. Written as DNA, the CDR3 is TGTGCCAGCAAACAGGGGAAAAAAGCTATTTACTTC. As protein: CASKQGKKAIYF. Full variable domain (remainder filled in from reference TRBV28 and TRBJ2-5): DVKVTQSSRYLVKRTGEKVFLECVQDMDHENMFWYRQDPGLGLRLIYFSYDVKMKEKGDIPEGYSVSREKKERFSLILESASTNQTSMYLCASKQGKKAIYFGPGTRLLVL.